This T cell receptor (beta chain) was identified during a study of PD-1 blockade in classical Hodgkin lymphoma. Study-level background: Intravenous delivery of nivolumab at 3 mg/kg to patients occurred every 2 weeks.

Time point noted: cycle 4 day 1 (C4D1), after less than seven weeks of nivolumab. After autologous stem cell transplantation all patients relapsed, and prior brentuximab vedotin exposure differed between cohorts. The table came from immunoSEQ multiplex PCR; TCRdb's copy has only in-frame clones and leaves some out. The sample consists of more than 75,000 clones, approximately 94% of them appearing once. Findings of the study overall: CD4+ TCR diversity climbed significantly by C4D1, unlike CD8+ TCR diversity. Newly diagnosed patients reportedly had lower baseline TCR diversity than healthy donors. Whoever responded completely had baseline diversity much like that seen in newly diagnosed patients.

For this clone: Its antigen remains unknown.

Looked up from germline, CDR1 is MNHEY and CDR2 is SVGAGI. The CDR3 runs to 15 residues. Germline trimming cut 7 bases from V and 4 bases from J; bases unmatched to any gene: 13. This specimen consisted of peripheral blood mononuclear cells (PBMCs), obtained before the fourth cycle of nivolumab. The TCR originated in a human donor with classical Hodgkin lymphoma. The J gene is TRBJ2-7, the V gene TRBV6-5; 7 nucleotides agree with TRBD1. The CDR3 DNA sequence: TGTGCCAGCAACAAGAGGGGGCAGGGTTGGTACGAGCAGTACTTC. Its translation is CASNKRGQGWYEQYF.